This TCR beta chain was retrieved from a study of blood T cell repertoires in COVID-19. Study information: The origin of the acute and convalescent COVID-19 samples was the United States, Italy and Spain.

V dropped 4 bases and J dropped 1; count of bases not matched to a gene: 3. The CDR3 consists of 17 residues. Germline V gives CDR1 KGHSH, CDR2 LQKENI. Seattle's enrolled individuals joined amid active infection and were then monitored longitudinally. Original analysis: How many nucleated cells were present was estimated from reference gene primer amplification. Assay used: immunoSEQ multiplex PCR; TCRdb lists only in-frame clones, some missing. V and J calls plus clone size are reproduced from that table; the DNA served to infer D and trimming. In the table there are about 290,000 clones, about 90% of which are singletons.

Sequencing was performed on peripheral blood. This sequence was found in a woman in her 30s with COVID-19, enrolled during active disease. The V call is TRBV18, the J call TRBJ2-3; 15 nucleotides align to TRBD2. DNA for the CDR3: TGTGCCAGCTCACGGACTAGCGGGGGGGCCGGCACAGATACGCAGTATTTT. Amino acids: CASSRTSGGAGTDTQYF.